This T cell receptor (beta chain) comes out of a study of lymphopenia after photon versus proton radiotherapy. Broader study findings: Relative stability marked proton patients; photon patients lost diversity and naive cells. Oligoclonal CD8+ Temra expansion after nadir drove photon patients' diversity drop.

Note on this clone: As yet, its antigen is unknown.

The assay was immunoSEQ multiplex PCR, and TCRdb's table has in-frame clones only and misses some. The sample has around 160,000 clones; around nine tenths are singletons. V dropped 3 bases and J dropped 6; count of bases not matched to a gene: 11. Germline loops: CDR1 SGHRS, CDR2 YFSETQ. CDR3 size: 15 residues. The source is a man between 45 and 60 years old with gastric cancer. The chain combines TRBV5-1 with TRBJ2-7; 8 nucleotides match TRBD2. The sample here was peripheral blood, taken from a patient treated with photon-based radiotherapy. The CDR3 region is CASSSIAGSGVEQYF. CDR3 nucleotides: TGCGCCAGCAGCTCGATAGCGGGTAGCGGGGTCGAGCAGTACTTC.